The 30 T cell receptor beta chains in this list originate from one sample, sequenced in a study of shared clonotypes between healthy human individuals. Naive CD8 isolation took CD45RO-negative cells positively selected for CCR7 and excluded terminally differentiated effector memory CD45RA+ cells. The protocol was immunoSEQ multiplex PCR, while the TCRdb copy is restricted to in-frame clones and leaves out a portion. The sample records some 2 million clones, over 85% being singletons. Specimen: naive CD8+ T cells sorted from blood. The receptors stem from a man younger than 35 in good health.

The chain couples TRBV11-2 to TRBJ2-7, with 9 bases aligning to TRBD1. Germline CDR1 SGHAT, CDR2 FQNNGV. The V gene end was trimmed by 4 bases and the J gene end by 6 bases; junction bases not matched to a gene: 19. CDR3 length: 18 residues. The CDR3 protein is CASSWAKGNRGLPGEQYF. CDR3 bases: TGTGCCAGCAGCTGGGCAAAGGGAAACAGGGGGCTTCCAGGCGAGCAGTACTTC.

This clone was counted a few times. The V and J genes are TRBV6-5 and TRBJ1-1; D uncertain. Germline V gives CDR1 MNHEY, CDR2 SVGAGI. This CDR3 has 13 residues. V lost 6 bases to trimming and J lost 0 bases, with 8 bases between them. CDR3 sequence: CASRDPMNTEAFF. CDR3 nucleotides: TGTGCCAGCAGGGATCCTATGAACACTGAAGCTTTCTTT.

The V gene is TRBV5-6, the J gene TRBJ1-6; tentatively, D is TRBD1 (5 bases). The CDR3 has 14 amino acids. Germline CDR1 reads SGHDT; CDR2 reads YYEEEE. With 3 bases removed from V and 7 bases from J, the gap between germline ends came to 11 bases. The CDR3 protein is CASSYGTGNSPLHF. In DNA, the CDR3 is TGTGCCAGCAGCTATGGGACGGGAAATTCACCCCTCCACTTT.

Comment on this clone: Other DNA sequences in this sample translate to the same CDR3. V is TRBV27 and J is TRBJ2-7; D might be TRBD1 or TRBD2, each matching 5 bases. V shed 1 base and J shed 2 bases, with 9 bases lying between them. Germline lookup yields CDR1 MNHEY and CDR2 SMNVEV (reference sequence). This CDR3 region has 14 residues. The CDR3 reads CASSLLGPAYEQYF. As DNA, the CDR3 is TGTGCCAGCAGTTTATTGGGACCGGCCTACGAGCAGTACTTC.

The chain has TRBV29-1 and TRBJ2-3, with 8 bases that match TRBD1. CDR3 length: 14 residues. Germline V gene data show CDR1 as SQVTM and CDR2 as ANQGSEA. V dropped 0 bases and J dropped 4; count of bases not matched to a gene: 3. CDR3 in DNA: TGCAGCGTTGAAGACGGGGACAGGTCAGATACGCAGTATTTT. This sequence encodes CSVEDGDRSDTQYF.

The chain's CDR3 is CASDTPSGANVLTF. CDR3 nucleotides: TGTGCCAGCGATACACCCTCTGGGGCCAACGTCCTGACTTTC. V and J are TRBV7-9 and TRBJ2-6; no clear D. The CDR3 contains 14 residues. The germline gives CDR1 SEHNR, CDR2 FQNEAQ (reference sequence). The V gene lost 8 bases and the J gene lost 0 bases, with 8 bases spanning the gap.

The rearrangement links TRBV6-5 to TRBJ1-5, with TRBD1 matching 11 bases. CDR1 is MNHEY, CDR2 SVGAGI, per germline. Germline trimming cut 6 bases from V and 3 bases from J; bases unmatched to any gene: 4. CDR3 length equals 15 residues. For the CDR3, the DNA is TGTGCCAGCAGATTGGGACAGGGGGACAATCAGCCCCAGCATTTT. Translated: CASRLGQGDNQPQHF.

This rearrangement joins TRBV13 to TRBJ2-7; either TRBD1 or TRBD2 may fit D (5 bases each). Germline V CDR1 and CDR2: PRHDT, FYEKMQ (reference sequence). Trimming took 5 bases from V and 6 from J, leaving 14 bases between them. CDR3 length equals 13 residues. The CDR3 loop reads CASSRGRGTEQYF. The CDR3 bases are TGTGCCAGCAGCAGGGGACGTGGGACCGAGCAGTACTTC.

This sequence joins TRBV9 and TRBJ2-7; 10 nucleotides line up with TRBD1. The CDR3 length is 16 residues. In germline, CDR1 is SGDLS, CDR2 YYNGEE. J was trimmed by 4 bases and V by 4 bases; bases with no gene match: 11. The CDR3 sequence: CASSLTSGTGVYEQYF. The CDR3 bases are TGTGCCAGCAGCCTCACCTCGGGGACAGGGGTTTACGAGCAGTACTTC.

V usage is TRBV27 and J usage is TRBJ1-5; the match to TRBD1 covers 7 bases. Trimming at V came to 6 bases and at J to 2 bases, leaving 10 bases not matched to a gene. From germline, CDR1 is MNHEY and CDR2 SMNVEV (reference sequence). The CDR3 has 16 amino acids. CDR3 nucleotide sequence: TGTGCCAGCAGCCCTGATTCAGGGGGAGGCAATCAGCCCCAGCATTTT. Protein product: CASSPDSGGGNQPQHF.

This chain uses TRBV4-3 with TRBJ2-2; either TRBD1 or TRBD2 may supply D (5 bases each). This CDR3 has 19 amino acids. V lost 1 base, J lost 0 bases, and 18 bases lay in between. Germline CDR1 and CDR2: LGHNA and YSLEER. CDR3 DNA: TGCGCCAGCAGCCAAGCCGGGCCCGGGACGGAGGCGAACACCGGGGAGCTGTTTTTT. Translation gives CASSQAGPGTEANTGELFF.

The chain recombines TRBV5-5 with TRBJ2-1, with D unresolved. CDR3 length: 14 residues. Germline loops: CDR1 SGHKS, CDR2 YYEKEE (reference sequence). Trimming removed 4 bases from V and 6 bases from J, with 14 bases in between. The CDR3 loop is CASSPTPIRNEQFF. The CDR3 DNA is TGTGCCAGCAGCCCAACCCCCATCCGCAATGAGCAGTTCTTC.

The chain has TRBV7-8 and TRBJ2-5; tentatively, D is TRBD1 or TRBD2 (5 bases each). The CDR3 spans 15 residues. Germline V gene sequence: CDR1 SGHVS, CDR2 FQNEAQ. V was pared by 2 bases and J by 4 bases, with 14 bases between. The CDR3 loop is CASSLLTEGSETQYF. The DNA of the CDR3 is TGTGCCAGCAGCTTACTGACAGAGGGTTCAGAGACCCAGTACTTC.

This chain uses TRBV2 with TRBJ1-4; possible D gene TRBD1, 6 bases. The CDR3 runs 15 residues. Germline-derived CDR1 and CDR2 are SNHLY and FYNNEI. Deletions cut 4 bases from V and 4 bases from J, with 13 bases between. CDR3 sequence: CASSVGGDFNEKLFF. As DNA, the CDR3 is TGTGCCAGCAGTGTAGGGGGAGATTTTAATGAAAAACTGTTTTTT. The whole variable domain, filled in from reference TRBV2 and TRBJ1-4, reads EPEVTQTPSHQVTQMGQEVILRCVPISNHLYFYWYRQILGQKVEFLVSFYNNEISEKSEIFDDQFSVERPDGSNFTLKIRSTKLEDSAMYFCASSVGGDFNEKLFFGSGTQLSVL.

Details on this clone: In the same sample, other DNA sequences code for this CDR3. The V call is TRBV27, the J call TRBJ1-6; D gene unclear. The germline V gene has CDR1 MNHEY and CDR2 SMNVEV (reference sequence). The CDR3 is 14 amino acids. V shed 4 bases and J shed 0 bases, with 4 bases lying between them. CDR3 DNA: TGTGCCAGCAGTTGGGGCTCCTATAATTCACCCCTCCACTTT. Residues: CASSWGSYNSPLHF.

A single count supports this clone. Different DNA sequences within this sample yield the same CDR3. V usage is TRBV30 and J usage is TRBJ2-2; maybe TRBD2 (5 bases). Trimming shortened V by 0 bases and J by 6 bases, and 11 bases separated the two germline ends. In germline, CDR1 is GTSNPN, CDR2 SVGIG (reference sequence). The CDR3 runs 14 residues. As DNA, the CDR3 is TGTGCCTGGAGTGTTCCCGGGGAAGCCGGGGAGCTGTTTTTT. Its protein is CAWSVPGEAGELFF.

Worth noting for this clone: Within the sample, other DNA sequences also encode this same CDR3. The V and J genes are TRBV5-6 and TRBJ2-2; weak D call: TRBD2 (7 bases). Trimming left V 4 bases short and J 6 bases short, with 10 bases between. CDR1 and CDR2 from the germline V gene are SGHDT and YYEEEE. This CDR3 has 13 residues. The CDR3 protein is CASSLGGPGELFF. The CDR3 DNA reads TGTGCCAGCAGCCTGGGGGGGCCCGGGGAGCTGTTTTTT.

The chain recombines TRBV30 with TRBJ1-5, with 7 bases matching TRBD1. The V and J ends lost 5 bases and 4 bases, in that order; junction bases with no gene match: 2. The CDR3 loop spans 12 amino acids. In germline, CDR1 is GTSNPN, CDR2 SVGIG (reference sequence). The CDR3 DNA follows: TGTGCCTGGGCAGGGGGGAATCAGCCCCAGCATTTT. Encoded protein: CAWAGGNQPQHF.

The gene calls are TRBV30 and TRBJ2-7; D is perhaps TRBD1 (6 bases). This CDR3 is 14 amino acids long. Germline CDR1 reads GTSNPN; CDR2 reads SVGIG (reference sequence). The ends were cut back, 1 base at V and 5 bases at J, with 15 bases in the middle. The CDR3 is CAWSGTTGYNEQYF. The CDR3 DNA sequence: TGTGCCTGGAGTGGGACGACAGGATATAACGAGCAGTACTTC.

The chain combines TRBV11-3 with TRBJ2-2, with D unclear. CDR3 length equals 12 residues. Between the trimmed V and J ends, which lost 4 bases and 2 bases, there was a span of 2 bases. CDR1 and CDR2 from the germline V gene are SGHNT and YENEEA. CDR3 amino acids: CASSYNTGELFF. For the CDR3, the DNA is TGTGCCAGCAGCTATAACACCGGGGAGCTGTTTTTT.

The rearrangement uses TRBV5-1 and TRBJ2-3; D remains unclear. The CDR3 extends over 14 amino acids. V was cut by 4 bases and J by 1 base, with 10 bases left in between. Germline V gene data show CDR1 as SGHRS and CDR2 as YFSETQ. CDR3 loop: CASSPLGGTDTQYF. Written as DNA, the CDR3 is TGCGCCAGCAGCCCCCTTGGCGGCACAGATACGCAGTATTTT.

The CDR3 DNA reads as TGTGCCAGCAGCGTAGGCAGCGGGGGACCCACAGATACGCAGTATTTT. Protein: CASSVGSGGPTDTQYF. The chain is built from TRBV9 and TRBJ2-3; the match to TRBD2 covers 8 bases. The CDR3 totals 16 residues. Germline trimming cut 0 bases from V and 2 bases from J; bases unmatched to any gene: 5. Per the germline V gene, CDR1 is SGDLS and CDR2 is YYNGEE.

Of note for this clone: Compared with germline, one end of the junction differs, possibly owing to a read error. The V and J genes are TRBV7-7 and TRBJ2-3; D remains ambiguous. CDR1 and CDR2 from the germline V gene are SSHAT and FNYEAQ (reference sequence). This CDR3 has 14 amino acids. As DNA, the CDR3 is TGTGCTAGCAGCTCAGGCCCTAGCACAGATACGCAGTATTTT. The encoded protein is CASSSGPSTDTQYF.

The CDR3 loop reads CASSSNDPYEQYF. CDR3 DNA sequence: TGCGCCAGCAGTTCCAACGATCCCTACGAGCAGTACTTC. The rearrangement joins TRBV10-2 to TRBJ2-7; D is uncertain. There are 13 residues in the CDR3. Germline lookup yields CDR1 WSHSY and CDR2 SAAADI. Trimming removed 5 bases at V and 2 bases at J, with 10 bases between.

This chain connects TRBV9 to TRBJ1-3; 9 positions match TRBD1. Germline CDR1 SGDLS, CDR2 YYNGEE. The CDR3 sequence is 17 residues long. V lost 4 bases and J lost 0; bases outside the gene matches: 8. This CDR3 is CASSSRTGAFSGNTIYF. CDR3 bases: TGTGCCAGCAGCTCACGGACAGGGGCCTTCTCTGGAAACACCATATATTTT.

This clone was seen a handful of times. The identical CDR3 is also encoded by other nucleotide sequences in the sample. The CDR3 region has the DNA TGTGCCAGCAGCGTAGGCGGGGGAGCCAAAAACATTCAGTACTTC. This translates into CASSVGGGAKNIQYF. V gene TRBV9 combines with J gene TRBJ2-4; 7 bases fit TRBD2. The CDR3 contains 15 residues. The V gene's germline CDR1 is SGDLS and CDR2 YYNGEE. V gave up 0 bases and J gave up 0 bases; unmatched junction bases: 0.

The chain recombines TRBV2 with TRBJ2-3; 8 bases are a match to TRBD2. The V and J ends lost 9 bases and 0 bases, in that order; junction bases with no gene match: 5. The V gene's germline CDR1 is SNHLY and CDR2 FYNNEI. There are 14 residues in the CDR3. The CDR3 here is CARQAGDSTDTQYF. The CDR3 coding sequence is TGTGCCAGACAAGCGGGGGATAGCACAGATACGCAGTATTTT.

The chain couples TRBV19 to TRBJ2-2; D not certain. The CDR3 runs 13 residues. Germline V gives CDR1 LNHDA, CDR2 SQIVND (reference sequence). Trimming took 3 bases from V and 7 from J, leaving 9 bases between them. CDR3 sequence reads: CASSIMIDGELFF. The DNA for the CDR3 is TGTGCCAGTAGTATCATGATTGACGGGGAGCTGTTTTTT.

This chain links TRBV2 with TRBJ2-7, with D possibly being TRBD2 (5 bases). Trimming pared 1 base from V and 2 bases from J, leaving 12 bases between. Per germline, CDR1 SNHLY and CDR2 FYNNEI. The CDR3 loop spans 15 amino acids. Written as DNA, the CDR3 is TGTGCCAGCAGTGAAGGGACCGGGGATACCTACGAGCAGTACTTC. Its translation: CASSEGTGDTYEQYF.

CDR3 nucleotides: TGTGCCAGCAGTGTCCACACAGGGGGCGACTACGAGCAGTACTTC. Translation: CASSVHTGGDYEQYF. The V and J genes are TRBV6-1 and TRBJ2-7, with 9 nucleotides matching TRBD1. The V segment lost 4 bases and the J segment 3 bases; nucleotides outside the gene matches: 7. CDR1 is MNHNS, CDR2 SASEGT, per germline. This CDR3 has 15 amino acids.